The entry below describes one TCR beta chain. Antigen unknown. CDR3 length equals 14 residues. V lost 4 bases and J lost 2, with 12 bases in between. Per germline, CDR1 DFQATT and CDR2 SNEGSKA (reference sequence). This sample is part of a study of blood T cells in healthy people across ages. General study findings and limits: The study could not conclusively compare naive and antigen-experienced cells, given its unsorted PBMCs. As age increased, TCR beta diversity per million T cells fell in a roughly linear fashion.

Then a second PCR, running about 6 to 11 cycles, was carried out with a sample-barcoded 5' primer and a J-beta primer mix. Each cDNA molecule carried a tag from a template-switch adaptor that contained 12 random nucleotides. CDR3-containing paired-end reads numbered at least 3 million in each sample. TCRdb re-called the 5' RACE reads with MiXCR, one entry per CDR3 protein. This table has about 280,000 distinct CDR3 sequences, less than 30% appearing once. The chain combines TRBV20-1 with TRBJ1-3; weak D call: TRBD1 (6 bases). The TCR was taken from an older woman in good health. Material for sequencing was blood. This chain's CDR3 is CSATTGSTGNTIYF. CDR3 bases: TGCAGTGCTACAACAGGGTCAACTGGAAACACCATATATTTT.